The T cell receptor beta chain under discussion was sequenced for a study of blood T cell repertoires in COVID-19. With 0 bases removed from V and 2 bases from J, the gap between germline ends came to 8 bases. The germline CDR1 and CDR2 sequences are SGHDT and YYEEEE. This CDR3 comprises 14 residues. Measured with immunoSEQ multiplex PCR; TCRdb has only the in-frame clones, and not every one. The sample yields about 180,000 clones, approximately 88% seen once. This clonotype was sampled from a woman aged 40 to 50 with COVID-19, enrolled during active disease. Specimen: peripheral blood. The chain employs TRBV5-6 and TRBJ1-1; the D gene is possibly TRBD1 (5 bases). The CDR3 sequence is CASSLGQINTEAFF. The CDR3 DNA reads TGTGCCAGCAGCTTGGGACAGATAAACACTGAAGCTTTCTTT.